This T cell receptor beta chain came from a study of beta chain features in type 1 diabetes. Findings and caveats of the study: There was no resolution here of whether HLA type influences TCRB rearrangement. Moderate yet significant TCRB CDR3 shortening was seen in Type 1 diabetes patients in all four CD4+ subsets. Diminished insertions and augmented deletions at VDJ junctions characterized type 1 diabetes patients.

TCRB transcripts that were expressed got sequenced, as all of the isolated RNA had been reverse transcribed. Profiling relied on immunoSEQ multiplex PCR, and the TCRdb table lists in-frame clones only, not all of them. The data show 600,000 to 700,000 clones, with roughly an eighth seen just once and roughly 0.12% held by the top ten. The authors took one heparinised blood draw, averaging around 120 mL, from each donor. There are 14 residues in the CDR3. Per the germline V gene, CDR1 is SQVTM and CDR2 is ANQGSEA. With V trimmed by 3 bases and J by 2 bases, 5 bases remained unmatched. A few counts support this clone. Antigen specificity is unknown.

The V and J genes are TRBV29-1 and TRBJ2-7, with TRBD1 matching 9 bases. The sequencing sample was made of naive CD4+ T cells from blood. The source is a man under 40 with type 1 diabetes. The CDR3 here is CSVDATGGTYEQYF. The CDR3 nucleotides read TGCAGCGTTGATGCTACAGGGGGCACCTACGAGCAGTACTTC.